Listed here is a single T cell receptor (beta chain). It lacks a known antigen. No base qualities exist here, and no much larger clone lies one base off it. The library was prepared using the immunoSEQ multiplex PCR assay. What TCRdb holds here is the immuneACCESS table cut down to in-frame rearrangements. Part of the clones is not present; checked against another copy, under half of the missing clones reflect an unresolved V gene, and the others are unexplained. The sample profile shows tens of thousands of clones; about 90% of them were found once. The ten largest account for under 0.45% of the sample. The source of the sample is a study of T cell changes during pregnancy in multiple sclerosis (dated by TCRdb to the late 2010s). Context from the whole study: The study examined how the T cell repertoire changed over the course of pregnancy in women with multiple sclerosis.

Including cysteine and phenylalanine, the CDR3 has 16 amino acids. Solely the CDR3 DNA is kept, with 48 bases framed from the first base. Trimming accounts for 1 base at V and 8 bases at J, while the number of junction bases matched to no gene is 10. The germline V gene encodes CDR1 SGHAT and CDR2 FQNNGV. Material: CD4+ T cells from peripheral blood mononuclear cells, obtained after pregnancy. The receptor comes from a female donor in good health, enrolled as a control in a pregnancy study. The rearrangement joined TRBV11-2 to TRBJ2-1; the central 8 bases match TRBD2. CDR3 protein: CASSLGGAGGTHEQFF. The DNA sequence is given as TGTGCCAGCAGCTTAGGTGGTGCGGGAGGAACCCATGAGCAGTTCTTC.